This TCR beta chain was obtained from a study of cytomegalovirus exposure and HLA in healthy donors. With respect to this clone: Its target is unknown.

Germline V gene data show CDR1 as LGHNA and CDR2 as YNFKEQ. The V and J ends lost 6 bases and 3 bases respectively, with 11 bases between them. The CDR3 totals 13 residues. Study conclusions and caveats: First-cohort TCR clusters tended to co-occur in the approximately 130 validation repertoires, a later analysis found. Cytomegalovirus status, reportedly, was diagnosed with high specificity and sensitivity by the classifier.

Sequenced by immunoSEQ multiplex PCR; TCRdb stores in-frame clones only, minus some. The sample has about 92,000 clones; approximately 93% are singletons. The clonotype originates from a woman aged 30 to 39 in good health and CMV-seropositive. The chain recombines TRBV4-2 with TRBJ1-1; a weak D match, TRBD1 (5 bases). Sequenced input: PBMCs. CDR3 sequence (DNA): TGTGCCAGCAGTAAGGGGTCCGACACTGAAGCTTTCTTT. Its protein is CASSKGSDTEAFF.